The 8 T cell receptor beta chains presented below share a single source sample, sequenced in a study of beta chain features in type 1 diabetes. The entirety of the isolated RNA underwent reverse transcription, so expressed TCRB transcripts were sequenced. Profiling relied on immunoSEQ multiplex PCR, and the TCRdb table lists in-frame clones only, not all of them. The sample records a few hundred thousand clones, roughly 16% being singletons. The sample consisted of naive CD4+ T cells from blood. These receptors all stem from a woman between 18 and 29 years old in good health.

The chain's CDR3 is CASSVRTGETQYF. The CDR3 DNA follows: TGTGCCAGCAGCGTTCGGACAGGAGAGACCCAGTACTTC. V usage is TRBV9 and J usage is TRBJ2-5; 7 positions agree with TRBD1. The CDR3 totals 13 residues. V lost 2 bases and J lost 4; bases outside the gene matches: 2. Looked up from germline, CDR1 is SGDLS and CDR2 is YYNGEE.

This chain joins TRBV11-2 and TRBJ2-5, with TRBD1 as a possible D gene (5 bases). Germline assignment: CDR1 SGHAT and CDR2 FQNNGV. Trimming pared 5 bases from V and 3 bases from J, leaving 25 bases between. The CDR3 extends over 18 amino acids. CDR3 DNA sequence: TGTGCCAGCAGCCCATGGGCTCAGGCCTTCAGGGCCAAAGAGACCCAGTACTTC. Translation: CASSPWAQAFRAKETQYF.

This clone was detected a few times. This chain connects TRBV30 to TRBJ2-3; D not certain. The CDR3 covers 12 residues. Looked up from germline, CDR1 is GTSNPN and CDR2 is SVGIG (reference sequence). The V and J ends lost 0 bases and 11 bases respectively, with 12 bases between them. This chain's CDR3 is CAWSVAQNLQYF. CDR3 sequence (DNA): TGTGCCTGGAGTGTAGCCCAAAACTTGCAGTATTTT.

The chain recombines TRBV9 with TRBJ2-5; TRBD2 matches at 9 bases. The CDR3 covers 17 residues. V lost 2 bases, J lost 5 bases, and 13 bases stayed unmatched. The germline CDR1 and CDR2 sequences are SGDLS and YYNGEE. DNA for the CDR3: TGTGCCAGCAGCGTCAGGGGCGGGAGGGCCTCGGGGGAGACCCAGTACTTC. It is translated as CASSVRGGRASGETQYF.

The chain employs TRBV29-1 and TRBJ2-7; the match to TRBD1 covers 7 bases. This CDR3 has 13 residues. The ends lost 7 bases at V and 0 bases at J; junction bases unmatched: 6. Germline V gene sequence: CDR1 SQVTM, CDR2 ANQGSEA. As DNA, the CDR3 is TGCAGCGGAAAACGGACAGGCTCCTACGAGCAGTACTTC. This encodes CSGKRTGSYEQYF.

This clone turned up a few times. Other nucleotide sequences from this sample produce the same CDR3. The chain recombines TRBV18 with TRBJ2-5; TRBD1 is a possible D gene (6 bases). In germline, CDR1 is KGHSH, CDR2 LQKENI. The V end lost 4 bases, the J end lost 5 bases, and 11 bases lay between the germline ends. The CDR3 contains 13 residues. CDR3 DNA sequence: TGTGCCAGCTCACTCGGACAGCGGGAGACCCAGTACTTC. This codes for CASSLGQRETQYF.

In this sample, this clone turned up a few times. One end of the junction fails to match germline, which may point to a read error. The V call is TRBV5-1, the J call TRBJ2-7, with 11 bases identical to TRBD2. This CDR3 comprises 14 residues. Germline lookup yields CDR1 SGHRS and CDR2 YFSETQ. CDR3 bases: TGCGCCAGCAGCTTGGCGACTAGCGGGGAACGAAAGGTCTTC. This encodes CASSLATSGERKVF.

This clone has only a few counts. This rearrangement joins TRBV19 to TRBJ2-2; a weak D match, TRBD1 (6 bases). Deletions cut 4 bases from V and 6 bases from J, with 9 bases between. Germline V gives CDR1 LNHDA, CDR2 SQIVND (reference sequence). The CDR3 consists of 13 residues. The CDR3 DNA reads TGTGCCAGTAGTAGGGGGCGTCCCGGGGAGCTGTTTTTT. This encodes CASSRGRPGELFF.